This T cell receptor beta chain stems from a study of T cell responses to AZD1222 COVID-19 vaccine. General study findings and limits: At baseline, just a handful of AZD1222 recipients tested seropositive. Close to half of all spike-specific TCRs reportedly target regions of the variants that are unmutated. White British ancestry dominated among donors, who included more females, and clonal diversity was possibly underestimated. Repertoire sampling was restricted to post-peak T cell response timepoints.

V lost 5 bases to trimming and J lost 3 bases, with 23 bases between them. The CDR3 consists of 17 residues. Germline V gene data show CDR1 as SEHNR and CDR2 as FQNEAQ (reference sequence). Profiled with immunoSEQ multiplex PCR; TCRdb holds only in-frame clones, not every one. The data hold 120,000 to 150,000 clones, with approximately 86% observed a single time. With regard to this clone: The target antigen is unknown.

This TCR was recovered from an adult who received the MenACWY meningococcal vaccine as a control. The V call is TRBV7-9, the J call TRBJ2-7; tentatively, D is TRBD1 or TRBD2 (6 bases each). Sequencing was performed on peripheral blood, taken 28 days after the second dose of the MenACWY control vaccine. The CDR3 sequence: CASSRGTRRGLGYEQYF. Here the CDR3 DNA reads TGTGCCAGCAGCCGCGGGACACGGCGCGGGTTAGGCTACGAGCAGTACTTC.